Listed here are 22 T cell receptor beta chains from one sample, sequenced in a study of tumor and adjacent non-tumor tissue in lung cancer. The template was RNA from unsorted bulk tissue. More than 3 cm separated this lung sample from the edge of the tumor. Three rounds of nested PCR, following a modified ARM-PCR protocol, produced the TCRbeta library. TCRdb passed the multiplex PCR reads through MiXCR, listing each CDR3 protein once. The sample comprises about 77,000 distinct CDR3 sequences, less than 85% of which are singletons, and around two fifths rests with the top ten. What was sequenced was distant non-tumor lung tissue. These receptors originate from a man between 65 and 85 years old with non-small cell lung cancer.

This chain uses TRBV30 with TRBJ1-1, with a possible D match to TRBD1 (5 bases). Germline CDR1 reads GTSNPN; CDR2 reads SVGIG (reference sequence). This CDR3 is 11 amino acids long. V gave up 3 bases and J gave up 7 bases, with 9 bases separating them. The CDR3 DNA reads as TGTGCCTGGAGGGGGACGAATGAAGCTTTCTTT. Amino acid sequence: CAWRGTNEAFF.

CDR3 sequence (DNA): TGTGCCAGCAGTTCAACGGACAACTCATCAAACATTCAGTACTTC. Translating gives CASSSTDNSSNIQYF. This chain joins TRBV12-3 or TRBV12-4 and TRBJ2-4, with D possibly being TRBD1 (5 bases). Trimming shortened V by 4 bases and J by 6 bases, and 16 bases separated the two germline ends. The CDR3 contains 15 residues.

This clonotype was recorded many times. The rearrangement joins TRBV12-3 or TRBV12-4 to TRBJ2-2, with D unresolved. The V and J ends lost 4 bases and 3 bases respectively, with 6 bases between them. CDR3 length: 13 residues. The CDR3 DNA follows: TGTGCCAGCAGTTGGACCGACACCGGGGAGCTGTTTTTT. Its translation is CASSWTDTGELFF.

This chain uses TRBV11-3 with TRBJ2-2; 7 positions match TRBD1. The CDR3 spans 18 residues. Germline V gene lookup returns CDR1 SGHNT and CDR2 YENEEA. With 4 bases clipped from V and 7 bases from J, the junction kept 18 bases outside the gene matches. CDR3 region: CASSSPRPEQGSIGELFF. For the CDR3, the DNA is TGTGCCAGCAGCTCCCCCCGTCCAGAACAGGGGTCCATCGGGGAGCTGTTTTTT. Full variable domain (rest looked up from reference TRBV11-3 and TRBJ2-2): EAGVVQSPRYKIIEKKQPVAFWCNPISGHNTLYWYLQNLGQGPELLIRYENEEAVDDSQLPKDRFSAERLKGVDSTLKIQPAELGDSAVYLCASSSPRPEQGSIGELFFGEGSRLTVL.

On this clonotype: Since a much larger clone is just one base distant, this may be a read error. The J gene is TRBJ1-2, the V gene TRBV20-1; D may be TRBD1 (6 bases). Deletions cut 0 bases from V and 1 base from J, with 18 bases between. The CDR3 is 17 residues long. Germline loops: CDR1 DFQATT, CDR2 SNEGSKA (reference sequence). As DNA, the CDR3 is TGCAGTGCTAGAGATATCGGGGCCGGACAGTTTAACTATGGCTACACCTTC. Translation gives CSARDIGAGQFNYGYTF.

About this clonotype: The CDR3 does not end in the conserved phenylalanine or tryptophan, so this is likely a read error. The DNA is omitted, as the CDR3 cannot be located on it reliably, and the CDR3 follows TCRdb's listing. The chain combines TRBV29-1 with TRBJ2-5; the table calls TRBD2, which could not be checked here. The germline CDR1 and CDR2 sequences are SQVTM and ANQGSEA. 15 amino acids form the CDR3, both terminal residues included. This CDR3 is CSVDGLAGSKETRYL.

The chain uses TRBV20-1 and TRBJ1-5; a possible D gene is TRBD1 (6 bases). CDR3 length: 15 residues. CDR1 is DFQATT, CDR2 SNEGSKA, per germline (reference sequence). V lost 4 bases, J lost 6 bases, and 19 bases lay in between. CDR3 protein: CSAINTGYSGQPQHF. CDR3 nucleotides: TGCAGTGCTATCAATACAGGGTACAGTGGTCAGCCCCAGCATTTT.

The chain carries TRBV12-3 or TRBV12-4 and TRBJ2-2; tentative D call: TRBD1 (5 bases). The V end lost 9 bases, the J end lost 5 bases, and 19 bases lay between the germline ends. The CDR3 is 15 amino acids. CDR3 nucleotide sequence: TGTGCCAGTAGATTTCTCCAGGGCGGTACCGGGGAGCTGTTTTTT. As protein: CASRFLQGGTGELFF.

The genes are TRBV6-2 or TRBV6-3 and TRBJ2-7, with 7 bases lining up with TRBD1. With V trimmed by 8 bases and J by 6 bases, 10 bases remained unmatched. The CDR3 is 13 residues long. The germline gives CDR1 MNHEY, CDR2 SVGEGT. The CDR3, as DNA: TGTGCCAGCCGGGATCAGGGGGAAGTCGAGCAGTACTTC. It codes for CASRDQGEVEQYF.

On this clonotype: A junction end diverges from the germline sequence, so it may reflect a read error. The chain recombines TRBV24-1 with TRBJ2-1, with D tentatively TRBD2 (6 bases). The CDR3 loop spans 15 amino acids. Germline V lookup: CDR1 KGHDR, CDR2 SFDVKD. This chain's CDR3 is CATSDLRRGGNEEFF. Here the CDR3 DNA reads TGTGCCACCAGTGATTTGCGGCGGGGAGGCAATGAGGAGTTCTTC.

About this clonotype: A junction end diverges from the germline sequence, so it may reflect a read error. The chain uses TRBV5-4 and TRBJ1-2, with D perhaps matching TRBD1 (6 bases). Germline CDR1 reads SGHNT; CDR2 reads YYREEE (reference sequence). The CDR3 is 14 amino acids. CDR3 residues: CASGGESRGEGYTF. CDR3 bases: TGCGCCAGCGGCGGAGAAAGCAGGGGTGAAGGCTACACCTTC.

The chain carries TRBV11-3 and TRBJ2-7; 7 bases agree with TRBD1. The CDR3 covers 13 residues. CDR1 SGHNT and CDR2 YENEEA come from the germline V gene. This chain's CDR3 is CGNSTGVSYEQYF. The CDR3 DNA reads TGTGGCAACAGCACAGGGGTTTCCTACGAGCAGTACTTC.

With respect to this clonotype: Since a much larger clone is just one base distant, this may be a read error. The V and J genes are TRBV7-8 and TRBJ2-1; D perhaps matches TRBD1 (6 bases). Trimming left V 4 bases short and J 8 bases short, with 12 bases between. In germline, CDR1 is SGHVS, CDR2 FQNEAQ. The CDR3 runs to 13 residues. CDR3 protein: CASSSPPGDEQFF. The CDR3 DNA is TGTGCCAGCAGCTCCCCCCCAGGGGATGAGCAGTTCTTC.

A word on this clonotype: Germline and junction disagree at one end, which may indicate a read error. J is TRBJ2-5 and V is TRBV5-5; D unresolved. There are 13 residues in the CDR3. Germline V gene lookup returns CDR1 SGHKS and CDR2 YYEKEE (reference sequence). CDR3 nucleotide sequence: TGTGCCAGTAGCTTGGTCCGTCCGGGGACCCAGTACTTC. This sequence encodes CASSLVRPGTQYF.

CDR3 in amino acids: CASGLEGLAAFF. The CDR3 region has the DNA TGTGCCAGTGGACTTGAGGGCCTTGCAGCTTTCTTT. V is TRBV19 and J is TRBJ1-1; D call uncertain. V gave up 8 bases and J gave up 10 bases, with 17 bases separating them. This CDR3 has 12 amino acids. The germline gives CDR1 LNHDA, CDR2 SQIVND (reference sequence).

This clonotype has just a few counts. The chain links TRBV29-1 to TRBJ1-5, with no clear D. This CDR3 spans 13 amino acids. Germline CDR1 and CDR2: SQVTM and ANQGSEA. Trimming removed 0 bases at V and 15 bases at J, with 18 bases between. The CDR3 bases are TGCAGCGTTGAAGAGGAGCTAGGTCAGCCACTGCATTTT. It yields the protein CSVEEELGQPLHF.

In the case of this clonotype: Likely a read error: the CDR3 ends without its conserved phenylalanine or tryptophan. The chain combines TRBV6-1 with TRBJ2-1, with D possibly being TRBD2 (5 bases). CDR1 and CDR2 (germline): MNHNS, SASEGT. The CDR3 runs to 14 residues. The CDR3, as DNA: TGTTCCACCAGTGAAGCGGCAGGAAGCAATGAGCAGTTCTAC. Translation gives CSTSEAAGSNEQFY.

The chain couples TRBV5-8 to TRBJ2-7; 7 nucleotides line up with TRBD2. V gave up 2 bases and J gave up 6 bases; unmatched junction bases: 11. CDR1 and CDR2 from the germline V gene are SGHTS and YDEGEE. The CDR3 has 15 residues. The CDR3 protein is CASSFGGLTIREQYF. The CDR3 bases are TGTGCCAGCAGCTTTGGGGGACTAACAATTCGCGAGCAGTACTTC.

As for this clonotype: The junction departs from the called germline gene at one end, perhaps through a read error. This chain joins TRBV29-1 and TRBJ2-1; D is undetermined. This CDR3 region has 14 residues. The V gene's germline CDR1 is SQVTM and CDR2 ANQGSEA. The CDR3 here is CSIEDFGVYNEQFF. The CDR3 DNA reads TGCAGCATTGAAGATTTTGGGGTGTACAATGAGCAATTCTTC.

The chain combines TRBV27 with TRBJ2-3; no definite D call. The germline CDR1 and CDR2 sequences are MNHEY and SMNVEV (reference sequence). The V gene lost 5 bases and the J gene lost 3 bases, with 27 bases spanning the gap. CDR3 length: 19 amino acids. DNA for the CDR3: TGTGCCAGCAGTCGCCTGAGGTTTAGTTGGCACGAAGGGACAGATACGCAGTATTTT. Encoded protein: CASSRLRFSWHEGTDTQYF.

This sequence joins TRBV29-1 and TRBJ2-3; TRBD1 or TRBD2 may be the D gene (6 bases each). The V end lost 8 bases, the J end lost 5 bases, and 20 bases lay between the germline ends. The CDR3 spans 14 residues. Germline lookup yields CDR1 SQVTM and CDR2 ANQGSEA. This chain's CDR3 is CSSGGGKGKDTQYF. Written as DNA, the CDR3 is TGCAGCTCCGGAGGGGGGAAGGGCAAAGATACGCAGTATTTT.

The chain links TRBV4-3 to TRBJ2-1; 9 nucleotides align to TRBD2. The CDR3 sequence is 14 residues long. Trimming at V came to 0 bases and at J to 15 bases, leaving 9 bases not matched to a gene. Germline CDR1 and CDR2: LGHNA and YSLEER. In DNA form, the CDR3 reads TGCGCCAGCAGCCAAGATTCCCTAGCGGGAAACAGGTTCTTC. It encodes CASSQDSLAGNRFF.